Below are 5 T cell receptor beta chains sequenced from a single sample in a study of shared clonotypes between healthy human individuals. This table comes from immunoSEQ multiplex PCR, and its TCRdb copy is limited to in-frame clones, with some not included. The sample has a few million clones; 85% to 95% are singletons. Source material: naive CD4+ T cells sorted from blood. Subset reported: CD45RA+ positively selected. The source is a man aged 18 to 30 in good health.

This clone has a single count. This chain joins TRBV11-2 and TRBJ2-3, with a tentative D call TRBD2 (6 bases). V was cut by 3 bases and J by 4 bases, with 20 bases left in between. The germline gives CDR1 SGHAT, CDR2 FQNNGV. The CDR3 runs 17 residues. In DNA, the CDR3 is TGTGCCAGCAGCTTGGTGACTAGTCGTTCGTTATCAGATACGCAGTATTTT. This gives the protein CASSLVTSRSLSDTQYF.

The chain joins TRBV19 to TRBJ1-1, with 7 bases matching TRBD1. Losses at the gene ends were 5 bases for V and 2 bases for J; bases not matched to a gene: 11. Germline V gives CDR1 LNHDA, CDR2 SQIVND (reference sequence). The CDR3 sequence is 16 residues long. CDR3 in amino acids: CASSAPLYRGNTEAFF. The CDR3 coding sequence is TGTGCCAGTAGTGCCCCACTATACAGGGGAAACACTGAAGCTTTCTTT.

Comment on this clone: This sample also contains other DNA sequences that code for the same CDR3. CDR3 loop: CASSARGGTDTQYF. Here the CDR3 DNA reads TGTGCCAGCAGTGCCCGGGGTGGCACAGATACGCAGTATTTT. The chain has TRBV2 and TRBJ2-3; TRBD2 might be the D (5 bases). Trimming took 4 bases from V and 1 from J, leaving 9 bases between them. In germline, CDR1 is SNHLY, CDR2 FYNNEI. CDR3 length equals 14 residues. Full variable domain (rest looked up from reference TRBV2 and TRBJ2-3): EPEVTQTPSHQVTQMGQEVILRCVPISNHLYFYWYRQILGQKVEFLVSFYNNEISEKSEIFDDQFSVERPDGSNFTLKIRSTKLEDSAMYFCASSARGGTDTQYFGPGTRLTVL.

The chain carries TRBV2 and TRBJ2-3; 14 nucleotides agree with TRBD2. Germline CDR1 reads SNHLY; CDR2 reads FYNNEI. This CDR3 is built from 14 residues. V lost 7 bases and J lost 7; bases outside the gene matches: 4. Written as DNA, the CDR3 is TGTGCCAGCAAGGGACTAGCGGGGGTTAATACGCAGTATTTT. This translates into CASKGLAGVNTQYF.

This chain connects TRBV7-8 to TRBJ1-5; no clear D. CDR1 and CDR2 (germline): SGHVS, FQNEAQ. V was clipped by 1 base and J by 4 bases, with 11 bases between them. CDR3 length equals 15 residues. The CDR3 loop is CASSLGGNANQPQHF. CDR3 bases: TGTGCCAGCAGCTTAGGTGGGAACGCAAATCAGCCCCAGCATTTT.